This T cell receptor (beta chain) was identified during a study of blood T cell repertoires in COVID-19. Data came from immunoSEQ multiplex PCR; TCRdb stores just in-frame clones and leaves some out. The sample has 120,000 to 150,000 clones; roughly 85% are singletons. This CDR3 contains 15 residues. CDR1 SGHTA and CDR2 FQGTGA come from the germline V gene. The V end lost 2 bases, the J end lost 5 bases, and 15 bases lay between the germline ends. The specimen was peripheral blood. This TCR came from a human donor with acute or convalescent COVID-19. The donor label of this sample is uncertain. The chain is built from TRBV7-3 and TRBJ1-1; D is unclear. The CDR3 loop reads CASSLDPGPGTEAFF. CDR3 nucleotide sequence: TGTGCCAGCAGCTTAGATCCAGGCCCGGGAACTGAAGCTTTCTTT.